This TCR beta chain was sequenced for a study of blood T cell repertoires in COVID-19 (dated by TCRdb to 2020 to 2021). About the full investigation: The collaborator samples originated in the United States, Italy and Spain and spanned the acute and convalescent phases of COVID-19. Nearly every sample came with metadata listing a de-identified subject ID, COVID-19 status, age in years and sex. Subjects who had been exposed to COVID-19, were actively infected with it, or had recovered from it provided the deeply sampled blood TCRbeta repertoires that made up the dataset. The samples were drawn from two sources: the first 160 participants of the ongoing ImmuneRACE study, and 950 to 1,500 subjects contributed by 6 global collaborators. The material from the prospective study consisted of cDNA or gDNA derived from T cells, B-cell-depleted T cells, or PBMCs. HLA class I and class II types, where available, came from metadata supplied by the sample provider rather than from assay-based typing. A freely available public database, intended as a resource for researchers studying the immune response to SARS-CoV-2, is where the repertoires were released. Study-wide findings and limitations: Clinical and demographic metadata were provided uncurated, with the amount varying by source and participant.

Notes on this clone: Its antigen remains undetermined. Per-base quality was not reported, and no clone a single base away is much larger than it.

In the prospective study, participants were about 18 to 100 years old, resided in fewer than 25 geographic areas of the United States, and were enrolled through a virtual design. In the prospective study, participants were assigned to cohorts based on the clinical history participants reported in a screening survey and a study questionnaire. Exposed participants had been in contact, within 2 weeks of entering the study, with a person who had a PCR-confirmed or clinician-diagnosed case of COVID-19. Each participant in the prospective study had whole blood, serum and a nasopharyngeal or oropharyngeal swab collected by mobile phlebotomists. Prospective study participants could optionally give additional blood draws and questionnaires over a 2-month period. Before DNA extraction, prospective study blood samples were shipped either frozen or at room temperature. V is cut by 5 bases and J by 7 bases, and the space between the germline ends is 8 bases. The CDR3 contains 11 residues, cysteine and phenylalanine counted. The only DNA kept is the CDR3, 33 bases in frame from the first base. CDR1 and CDR2 are read off the germline V gene (reference sequence) as LGHDT and YNNKEL.

The immunoSEQ Assay, a bias-controlled multiplex PCR, was used to amplify TCRbeta CDR3 regions from genomic DNA. Per the source publication's procedure: Nucleated cell counts per sample were estimated from amplification of reference gene primers within the assay. To quantify the absolute abundance of each unique TCRbeta CDR3 rearrangement, sequence reads were collapsed and filtered. Productive Simpson clonality was computed per sample as the square root of Simpson's diversity index over productive rearrangements. The immuneACCESS repertoire file appears here via TCRdb, limited to in-frame rearrangements. These files lack a portion of the clones; in checked studies, under half of the deficit traces to unresolved V genes, and the cause of the others is not known. V and J calls and clone size are those listed in that table; D and trimming were worked out from the DNA. The sample records approximately 220,000 clones, about four fifths of which are singletons. 4.8% of the sample goes to the ten largest clones.

Specimen: PBMCs or T cells enriched from blood (not recorded which). Recombination joined TRBV3-1 (or the pseudogene TRBV3-2) with TRBJ2-5; no D segment can be confidently identified. The source is a woman aged 50 to 65 who had been exposed to COVID-19. The CDR3 has the sequence CASSSSGTQYF. The DNA sequence reads TGTGCCAGCAGCTCCTCAGGGACCCAGTACTTC.